A selection of T cell receptor beta chains follows, all from one sample in a study of T cell changes during pregnancy in multiple sclerosis. Sequencing used immunoSEQ multiplex PCR; TCRdb keeps in-frame clones, though not all of them. The sample holds about 80,000 clones, around 90% seen once. Sequenced here: peripheral blood, sampled before pregnancy. The receptors come from a female donor with multiple sclerosis, enrolled in a pregnancy study. CDR3s include the opening cysteine and the closing phenylalanine or tryptophan. The D gene is left open where the match is weak. Where a row states a size, it is once, few, many or the class of an expanded clone; other rows omit it.

cdr3_nt: TGTGCCAGCAGCTTGGGGACAGGGCATGAGCAGTACTTC; cdr3_aa: CASSLGTGHEQYF; clone_size: .; v_call: TRBV7-9; j_call: TRBJ2-7; d_call: TRBD1
cdr3_nt: TGTGCCAGCAGTGGGTCAGGGATCAGCCAGCCCCAGCATTTT; cdr3_aa: CASSGSGISQPQHF; clone_size: .; v_call: TRBV6-1; j_call: TRBJ1-5; d_call: .
cdr3_nt: TGTGCCACCAGCAGACCCCAGGCCCGCAATCAGCCCCAGCATTTT; cdr3_aa: CATSRPQARNQPQHF; clone_size: .; v_call: TRBV15; j_call: TRBJ1-5; d_call: .
cdr3_nt: TGCGCCAGCAGCCCCAGCGGGAGTTCCTCGCGCGAGCAGTACTTC; cdr3_aa: CASSPSGSSSREQYF; clone_size: .; v_call: TRBV4-1; j_call: TRBJ2-7; d_call: TRBD2
cdr3_nt: TGTGCCAGCAGTCCTACCACGAGCGGGGGGACCTACGAGCAGTACTTC; cdr3_aa: CASSPTTSGGTYEQYF; clone_size: .; v_call: TRBV28; j_call: TRBJ2-7; d_call: TRBD2
cdr3_nt: TGTGCCAGCAGGATACCGGGACAGAGCAATGAGCAGTTCTTC; cdr3_aa: CASRIPGQSNEQFF; clone_size: .; v_call: TRBV6-5; j_call: TRBJ2-1; d_call: TRBD1
cdr3_nt: TGCGCCAGCAGTCAATCTAGAACGGGGGGGCCTTACAATGAGCAGTTCTTC; cdr3_aa: CASSQSRTGGPYNEQFF; clone_size: .; v_call: TRBV23-1; j_call: TRBJ2-1; d_call: TRBD2
cdr3_nt: TGTGCCAGCAGCCCGACAGGGTGGGAGACCCAGTACTTC; cdr3_aa: CASSPTGWETQYF; clone_size: .; v_call: TRBV7-2; j_call: TRBJ2-5; d_call: TRBD1
cdr3_nt: TGTGGTACTAGCGGGGGCGGAGATACGCAGTATTTT; cdr3_aa: CGTSGGGDTQYF; clone_size: .; v_call: TRBV28; j_call: TRBJ2-3; d_call: TRBD2
cdr3_nt: TGCGCCAGCAGCTTGGCCGTCGGAGTGGGAGCTTTCTTT; cdr3_aa: CASSLAVGVGAFF; clone_size: .; v_call: TRBV5-1; j_call: TRBJ1-1; d_call: .
cdr3_nt: TGTGCCAGCAGTTTACCCATACGGGGAGAGACCCAGTACTTC; cdr3_aa: CASSLPIRGETQYF; clone_size: .; v_call: TRBV28; j_call: TRBJ2-5; d_call: .
cdr3_nt: TGTGCCAGCAGCAATGGGCAGGGGTGGGTCAATGAGCAGTTCTTC; cdr3_aa: CASSNGQGWVNEQFF; clone_size: once; v_call: TRBV5-4; j_call: TRBJ2-1; d_call: .
cdr3_nt: TGTGCCAGCAGCGTAGATTTGAGGACAGGGGGCATTAGCGGCCGCACAGATACGCAGTATTTT; cdr3_aa: CASSVDLRTGGISGRTDTQYF; clone_size: .; v_call: TRBV9; j_call: TRBJ2-3; d_call: TRBD1
cdr3_nt: TGTGCCAGCAGCCATCTCCTTACAGGGAACAATGAGCAGTTCTTC; cdr3_aa: CASSHLLTGNNEQFF; clone_size: .; v_call: TRBV13; j_call: TRBJ2-1; d_call: .
cdr3_nt: TGTGCCAGCAGTAACAGGTACGAGCAGTACTTC; cdr3_aa: CASSNRYEQYF; clone_size: once; v_call: TRBV6-1; j_call: TRBJ2-7; d_call: .
cdr3_nt: TGTGCCAGCAGCCCGGGGACTAGCGGGAGGGCCGCGGATACGCAGTATTTT; cdr3_aa: CASSPGTSGRAADTQYF; clone_size: .; v_call: TRBV4-2; j_call: TRBJ2-3; d_call: TRBD2
cdr3_nt: TGTGCCAGTAGTATAGGCCCCGCGGATACGCAGTATTTT; cdr3_aa: CASSIGPADTQYF; clone_size: .; v_call: TRBV19; j_call: TRBJ2-3; d_call: .
cdr3_nt: TGTGCCACCAGCAGGACTATCATCACAGATACGCAGTATTTT; cdr3_aa: CATSRTIITDTQYF; clone_size: .; v_call: TRBV15; j_call: TRBJ2-3; d_call: .
cdr3_nt: TGTGCCAGTAGGGCAGGGACTAGCGGAGTCCGAGATACGCAGTATTTT; cdr3_aa: CASRAGTSGVRDTQYF; clone_size: .; v_call: TRBV19; j_call: TRBJ2-3; d_call: TRBD2
cdr3_nt: TGTGCCAGCAGTTTGCGACTAGCGGGAGGGCAGTATTTT; cdr3_aa: CASSLRLAGGQYF; clone_size: .; v_call: TRBV27; j_call: TRBJ2-3; d_call: TRBD2
cdr3_nt: TGCAGCGTTGAGGCGGGACAGGACGGGGAGCAGTACTTC; cdr3_aa: CSVEAGQDGEQYF; clone_size: .; v_call: TRBV29-1; j_call: TRBJ2-7; d_call: TRBD1
cdr3_nt: TGTGCCAGCAGCCCCGGGAGGACTGAAGCTTTCTTT; cdr3_aa: CASSPGRTEAFF; clone_size: .; v_call: TRBV5-6; j_call: TRBJ1-1; d_call: .
cdr3_nt: TGTGCCAGCGAGACTGGCCCCTACGAGCAGTACTTC; cdr3_aa: CASETGPYEQYF; clone_size: .; v_call: TRBV25-1; j_call: TRBJ2-7; d_call: .
cdr3_nt: TGTGCCAGCTCACCCCCCCGAGGGCAAGGTCCTGGAAACACCATATATTTT; cdr3_aa: CASSPPRGQGPGNTIYF; clone_size: .; v_call: TRBV18; j_call: TRBJ1-3; d_call: .
cdr3_nt: TGTGCCAGTAGTTTGGTGGGGGGCTCCTACGAGCAGTACTTC; cdr3_aa: CASSLVGGSYEQYF; clone_size: .; v_call: TRBV19; j_call: TRBJ2-7; d_call: .
cdr3_nt: TGCAGCGTTTTGGGACTAGCGGGAGCCAGCACAGATACGCAGTATTTT; cdr3_aa: CSVLGLAGASTDTQYF; clone_size: .; v_call: TRBV29-1; j_call: TRBJ2-3; d_call: TRBD2
cdr3_nt: TGCGCCAGCAGCCAAGGGACAGGACTCTACGAGCAGTACTTC; cdr3_aa: CASSQGTGLYEQYF; clone_size: .; v_call: TRBV4-3; j_call: TRBJ2-7; d_call: TRBD1
cdr3_nt: TGTGCCAGCAGTGTCTCGGGACAGAAGGATGGCTACACCTTC; cdr3_aa: CASSVSGQKDGYTF; clone_size: .; v_call: TRBV25-1; j_call: TRBJ1-2; d_call: TRBD1
cdr3_nt: TGTGCCAGATCTTTGGGAGGACTAGGGTTGAGCGAGCAGTACTTC; cdr3_aa: CARSLGGLGLSEQYF; clone_size: .; v_call: TRBV6-5; j_call: TRBJ2-7; d_call: TRBD2